This T cell receptor (beta chain) was captured in a study of blood T cell repertoires in COVID-19 (TCRdb year 2020). At the level of the whole study: The collaborator samples originated in the United States, Italy and Spain and spanned the acute and convalescent phases of COVID-19. Deeply sampled blood TCRbeta repertoires from subjects exposed to, actively infected with, or recovered from COVID-19 were included in the dataset. HLA class I and class II types, where available, came from metadata supplied by the sample provider rather than from assay-based typing. The material from the prospective study consisted of cDNA or gDNA derived from T cells, B-cell-depleted T cells, or PBMCs. The repertoires were made available in a free public database intended to serve as a resource for research on the immune response to SARS-CoV-2. Samples were obtained from the ongoing ImmuneRACE study (first 160 participants) and from 1,254 subjects provided by 6 global collaborators. Nearly every sample came with metadata listing a de-identified subject ID, COVID-19 status, age in years and sex.

With regard to this clone: Its antigen is unknown. The input lacks base qualities; no much larger clone sits a single base away.

Results the study describes overall, beyond this receptor: How much clinical and demographic metadata was included differed by source and by participant, and the metadata was provided uncurated.

TCRbeta CDR3 regions were amplified from genomic DNA by means of the immunoSEQ Assay, a bias-controlled multiplex PCR. In the source study's methods: Within the assay, amplification of reference gene primers was used to estimate how many nucleated cells each sample contained. Sequence reads were collapsed and filtered to measure the absolute abundance of every unique TCRbeta CDR3 rearrangement. Productive Simpson clonality was computed per sample as the square root of Simpson's diversity index over productive rearrangements. TCRdb provides this immuneACCESS table in a form limited to in-frame rearrangements. Some clones are lacking; in checked studies, under half of them reflect an unresolved V gene, and why the rest are absent is not known. That table gives V, J and clone size, and the DNA gave D and trimming. This sample gives approximately 250,000 clones in total; approximately 89% of them show up just once. In total, the top ten clones hold approximately 1.2% of the sample.

The germline V gene (reference sequence) provides CDR1 LGHDT and CDR2 YNNKEL. Trimmed from V: 1 base; trimmed from J: 2 bases; junction bases lacking a gene match: 1. The CDR3 has 15 amino acids, counting the end cysteine and phenylalanine. Kept here is only the CDR3 DNA, which spans 45 bases and is read in frame from base 1. Enrolling through a virtual design, the prospective study's participants ranged in age from about 18 to 89 years and lived across 20 to 25 United States geographic areas. To assign participants to cohorts, the prospective study relied on clinical history that participants themselves reported in a screening survey and a study questionnaire. Each participant in the prospective study had whole blood, serum and a nasopharyngeal or oropharyngeal swab collected by mobile phlebotomists. Prospective study participants could optionally give additional blood draws and questionnaires over an approximately 2-month period. Before DNA extraction, prospective study blood samples were shipped either frozen or at room temperature.

The chain was built from TRBV3-1 (or the pseudogene TRBV3-2) and TRBJ2-1; 8 bases in the junction line up with TRBD1. This clonotype originated in a woman in her 40s with acute COVID-19. The sample taken for sequencing was PBMCs or T cells enriched from blood (not recorded which). The sequence in DNA is TGTGCCAGCAGCCAAGCAGGGGGCGCCTACAATGAGCAGTTCTTC. Its product reads: CASSQAGGAYNEQFF.